The rows below give T cell receptor beta chains drawn from one sample of a study of blood T cell repertoires in COVID-19. The table came from immunoSEQ multiplex PCR; TCRdb's copy has only in-frame clones and leaves some out. The top ten hold roughly 3.2% of the sample, which has 210,000 or so clones, roughly nine tenths seen once. Source material: PBMCs or T cells enriched from blood (not recorded which). The source is a woman aged 45 to 65 in a cohort exposed to, infected with or recovered from COVID-19 (not recorded which). Both conserved end residues are trimmed from each CDR3. The D gene is left open where the match is weak.

TRBD2,TRBJ2-5,TRBV7-2,ASSLGLAGGRAQY
NA,TRBJ2-1,TRBV19,ASSIVRASAGRNEQF
TRBD2,TRBJ2-1,TRBV5-1,ASSLATSGVYNEQF
NA,TRBJ1-1,TRBV5-1,ASSLGWGVTRGETEAF
TRBD2,TRBJ2-1,TRBV24-1,ATSLGTSGAHEQF
TRBD1,TRBJ2-1,TRBV27,ASTMGTGAYNEQF
NA,TRBJ2-1,TRBV3-1/TRBV3-2,ASSQAGTGYNEQF
NA,TRBJ2-7,TRBV6-5,ASSYSGGAGSYEQY
NA,TRBJ2-7,TRBV11-3,ASSHTDWPYEQY
TRBD1,TRBJ1-1,TRBV11-2,ASSTLYTGVSEAF
NA,TRBJ2-2,TRBV5-1,ASSSVGELF
NA,TRBJ2-4,TRBV6-2/TRBV6-3,ASSARDFLVLAKNIQY
NA,TRBJ1-1,TRBV24-1,ATSLASGGALTEAF
TRBD1,TRBJ2-1,TRBV11-2,ASSLIGQGADEQF
NA,TRBJ1-1,TRBV10-2,ASRVDSEAF
TRBD1,TRBJ1-4,TRBV2,ASRYTGTELF
TRBD2,TRBJ2-5,TRBV7-2,ASSLAASGGQETQY
TRBD1,TRBJ1-2,TRBV10-3,AISGTGTGGYGYT
TRBD1,TRBJ1-2,TRBV4-3,ASSQDGSVEDRDNYGYT
NA,TRBJ1-6,TRBV15,ATSRAPADSPLH
TRBD2,TRBJ2-3,TRBV5-1,ASSARGGDTQY
TRBD1,TRBJ1-2,TRBV29-1,SDILRQGARDYGYT
TRBD1,TRBJ2-7,TRBV15,ATSQGVSPGEQY
TRBD2,TRBJ2-2,TRBV9,ASSVAGRAGGPGTGELF
TRBD1,TRBJ2-7,TRBV5-1,ASSLTGGPEQY
TRBD1,TRBJ1-1,TRBV10-3,AINRGLVDTEAF
NA,TRBJ1-2,TRBV2,ASSEYRENGYT
TRBD1,TRBJ1-2,TRBV5-1,ASSLDRDRFGYT
TRBD1,TRBJ1-5,TRBV10-3,AISDSLQGTQPQH
TRBD2,TRBJ2-1,TRBV29-1,SVSGGVLGEQF
NA,TRBJ1-2,TRBV4-3,ASSQDSMNGLYGYT
NA,TRBJ2-3,TRBV10-2,ASKAGWTSTDTQY
TRBD1,TRBJ2-2,TRBV7-3,ASSRYRGTGELF
NA,TRBJ1-5,TRBV11-2,ASSLAGDQPQH
NA,TRBJ1-3,TRBV4-1,ASSQTDSRNTIY
TRBD1,TRBJ2-6,TRBV10-3,ATIPGQGRTNVLT
NA,TRBJ1-5,TRBV2,ASSEQQPNQPQH
NA,TRBJ2-5,TRBV7-3,ASSPGTLGTQY
TRBD1,TRBJ1-1,TRBV28,ASSLTSGGEAF
TRBD1,TRBJ1-1,TRBV19,ASRSDRVGTEAF
TRBD1,TRBJ1-5,TRBV2,ASSDGTGSQPQH
NA,TRBJ1-1,TRBV18,ASSPGGLGEAF
NA,TRBJ2-5,TRBV18,ASSPGGETQY
TRBD1,TRBJ1-2,TRBV6-2/TRBV6-3,ASSPTGGYGYT
NA,TRBJ1-2,TRBV19,ASSPDRYAPDGYT
TRBD1,TRBJ2-7,TRBV7-2,ASSLLHYPGQGHHEQY
NA,TRBJ1-4,TRBV3-1/TRBV3-2,ASGVAGELF
TRBD2,TRBJ2-7,TRBV20-1,SASSGEQY
TRBD1,TRBJ1-6,TRBV9,ASSVGGTDNSPLH
NA,TRBJ1-6,TRBV6-1,ASSEATRNSPLH
TRBD1,TRBJ2-2,TRBV30,AWEGGGLIGELF
NA,TRBJ2-1,TRBV9,ASSVGSASSYNEQF
NA,TRBJ1-1,TRBV29-1,SVEPGDEAF
NA,TRBJ1-3,TRBV5-1,ASSFNAFSSGNTIY
TRBD1,TRBJ2-2,TRBV2,ASRLAGTGYTGELF